This T cell receptor (beta chain) was found in a study of OX40 agonist ivuxolimab in advanced cancers. Study information: Patients receiving dose escalation had hepatocellular carcinoma, melanoma, renal cell or head and neck cancer. Points from the study as a whole: Researchers did not determine the expanded peripheral T cells' antigen specificity. The study found that CD8+ T cells averaged more expanded clones than CD4+. Clonal expansion among partial responders at 0.1-3.0 mg/kg ranked near the lowest.

Germline values: CDR1 SGHKS, CDR2 YYEKEE (reference sequence). The CDR3 consists of 15 residues. The V and J ends lost 7 bases and 6 bases, in that order; junction bases with no gene match: 12. As for this clone: What it binds is not known.

Measured with immunoSEQ multiplex PCR; TCRdb has only the in-frame clones, and not every one. Of 50,000 to 75,000 clones in the sample, 70% to 90% are singletons; the top ten hold 0.55% to 0.65%. This clonotype was sampled from an adult with an advanced solid tumor such as melanoma, head and neck, liver or kidney cancer. Sequenced here: CD4+ or CD8+ T cells sorted from blood, sampled in a trial of the OX40 agonist ivuxolimab. V is TRBV5-5 and J is TRBJ2-2; 7 bases align to TRBD2. The CDR3 nucleotides read TGTGCCAGCGGTCGAGGGAGGGCCCAAGCCGGGGAGCTGTTTTTT. Its translation: CASGRGRAQAGELFF.